These T cell receptor beta chains were read from a single sample in a study of T cells in Graves' hyperthyroidism and ophthalmopathy. Via MiXCR, TCRdb re-called the multiplex PCR reads, giving one row per CDR3 protein. The table has over 200,000 distinct CDR3 sequences, roughly a sixth seen once. Sequencing was carried out using blood. The receptor source for this set is a man aged 45-60 years with Graves' hyperthyroidism. The conserved cysteine and the conserved F or W are not part of the CDR3 here.

v_call	cdr3_aa
TRBV7-2	ASSLSLAGGRGADTQY
TRBV12-3/TRBV12-4	ASSLLYSATAYGYT
TRBV5-6	ASSLMTDSTDTQY
TRBV5-1	ASSLEGSTGGEQY
TRBV20-1	SARDYRSGELF
TRBV28	ASSPLAGGSYEQY
TRBV5-1	ASSPQAGTEIQETQY
TRBV27	ASSLLAGLIDTQY
TRBV20-1	SASRHTNTGELF
TRBV30	AWSAPRQARYEQY
TRBV12-3/TRBV12-4	ASSAGMSRELF
TRBV20-1	SAGRTDTYEQY
TRBV6-1	ASSGASGSYEQY
TRBV5-1	ASSVGLADTYEQY
TRBV7-6	ASSLNAETQY
TRBV27	ASSSYSSRRSNQPQH
TRBV5-1	ASKGLAGTGELF
TRBV10-3	AISESWGARYNEQF
TRBV29-1	SGRRDIGDNEQF
TRBV5-1	ASSLGGSGYNEQF
TRBV28	ASSLTGWVEQY
TRBV18	ASSPGGLAGAETQY
TRBV30	AWREGFASNQPQH
TRBV28	ASSFQGGMETQY
TRBV12-5	ASGIEALHYYEQY
TRBV20-1	SASLAGAHIQY
TRBV2	ASSPRTGAGNTIY